This T cell receptor beta chain was identified during a study of control samples from healthy donors and cancer patients. CDR3 size: 12 residues. CDR1 and CDR2 from the germline V gene are SGHTA and FQGNSA. V dropped 0 bases and J dropped 12 bases, with 9 bases sitting between them. Clones were read by immunoSEQ multiplex PCR, and TCRdb kept only the in-frame ones, dropping some. The sample carries 120,000 or so clones, roughly 87% recorded once. The sequence came from a man aged 35 to 55 in good health. The rearrangement links TRBV7-2 to TRBJ2-1; D is undetermined. Source material: blood. Here the CDR3 reads CASSLARNRQFF. The CDR3 DNA sequence: TGTGCCAGCAGCTTAGCTAGGAACAGGCAGTTCTTC. Together with reference TRBV7-2 and TRBJ2-1, the CDR3 gives the full variable domain: GAGVSQSPSNKVTEKGKDVELRCDPISGHTALYWYRQSLGQGLEFLIYFQGNSAPDKSGLPSDRFSAERTGGSVSTLTIQRTQQEDSAVYLCASSLARNRQFFGPGTRLTVL.